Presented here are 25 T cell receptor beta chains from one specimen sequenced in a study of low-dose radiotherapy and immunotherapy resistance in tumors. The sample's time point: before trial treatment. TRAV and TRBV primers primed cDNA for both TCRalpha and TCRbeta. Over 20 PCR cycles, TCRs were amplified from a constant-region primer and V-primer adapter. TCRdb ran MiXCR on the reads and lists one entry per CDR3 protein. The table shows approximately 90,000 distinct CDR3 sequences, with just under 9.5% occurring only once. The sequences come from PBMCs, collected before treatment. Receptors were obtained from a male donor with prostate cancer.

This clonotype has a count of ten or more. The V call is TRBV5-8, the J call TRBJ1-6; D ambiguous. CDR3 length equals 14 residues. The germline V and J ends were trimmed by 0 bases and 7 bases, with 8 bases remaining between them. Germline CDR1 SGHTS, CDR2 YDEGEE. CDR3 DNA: TGTGCCAGCAGCTTGGAGGGTTGGAATTCACCCCTCCACTTT. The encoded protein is CASSLEGWNSPLHF. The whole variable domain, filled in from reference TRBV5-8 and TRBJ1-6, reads EAGVTQSPTHLIKTRGQQATLRCSPISGHTSVYWYQQALGLGLQFLLWYDEGEERNRGNFPPRFSGRQFPNYSSELNVNALELEDSALYLCASSLEGWNSPLHFGNGTRLTVT.

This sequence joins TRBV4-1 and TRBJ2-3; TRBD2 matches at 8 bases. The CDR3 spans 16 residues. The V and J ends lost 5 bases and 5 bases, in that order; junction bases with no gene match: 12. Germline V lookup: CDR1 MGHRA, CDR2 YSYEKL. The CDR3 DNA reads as TGCGCCAGCAGCGGAGAGCACGGGAGGGCCGTAGATACGCAGTATTTT. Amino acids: CASSGEHGRAVDTQYF.

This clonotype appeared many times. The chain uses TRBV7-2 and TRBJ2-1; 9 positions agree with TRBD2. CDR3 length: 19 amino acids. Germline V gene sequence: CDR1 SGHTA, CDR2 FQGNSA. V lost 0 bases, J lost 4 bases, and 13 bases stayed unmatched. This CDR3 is CASSLAGLGLAGPYNEQFF. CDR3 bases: TGTGCCAGCAGCTTAGCTGGGCTAGGGCTAGCGGGACCTTACAATGAGCAGTTCTTC.

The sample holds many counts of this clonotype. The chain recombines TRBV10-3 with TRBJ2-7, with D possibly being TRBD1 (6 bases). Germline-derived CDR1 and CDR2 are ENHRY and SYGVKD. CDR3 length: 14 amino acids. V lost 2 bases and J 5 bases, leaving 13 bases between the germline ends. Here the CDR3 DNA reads TGTGCCATCAGTGAGCCCCAGGGGAGAAACGAGCAGTACTTC. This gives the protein CAISEPQGRNEQYF.

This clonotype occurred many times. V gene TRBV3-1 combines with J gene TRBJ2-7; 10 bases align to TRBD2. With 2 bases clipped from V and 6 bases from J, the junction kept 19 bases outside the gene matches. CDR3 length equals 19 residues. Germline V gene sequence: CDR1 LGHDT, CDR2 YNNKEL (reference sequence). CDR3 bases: TGTGCCAGCAGCCAATCCTGGGAATTAGCGGGAGGACATTCAGCCGAGCAGTACTTC. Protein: CASSQSWELAGGHSAEQYF.

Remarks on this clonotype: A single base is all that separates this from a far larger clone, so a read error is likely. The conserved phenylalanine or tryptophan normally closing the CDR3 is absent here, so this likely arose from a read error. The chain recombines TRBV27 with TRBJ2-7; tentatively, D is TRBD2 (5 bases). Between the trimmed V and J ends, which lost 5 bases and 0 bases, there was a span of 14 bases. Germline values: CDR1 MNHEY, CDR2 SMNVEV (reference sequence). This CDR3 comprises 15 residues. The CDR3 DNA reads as TGTGCCAGCAGTCGCGCGGGCCCGAGCTCCTACGAGCAGTACTTA. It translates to CASSRAGPSSYEQYL.

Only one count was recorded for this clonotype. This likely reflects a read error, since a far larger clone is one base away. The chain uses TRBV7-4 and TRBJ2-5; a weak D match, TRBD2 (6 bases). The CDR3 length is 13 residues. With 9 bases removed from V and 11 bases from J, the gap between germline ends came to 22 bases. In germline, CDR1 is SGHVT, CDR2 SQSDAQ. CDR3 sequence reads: CARGGAANSEQYF. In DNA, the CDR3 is TGTGCCAGGGGCGGGGCTGCGAACTCTGAGCAGTACTTC.

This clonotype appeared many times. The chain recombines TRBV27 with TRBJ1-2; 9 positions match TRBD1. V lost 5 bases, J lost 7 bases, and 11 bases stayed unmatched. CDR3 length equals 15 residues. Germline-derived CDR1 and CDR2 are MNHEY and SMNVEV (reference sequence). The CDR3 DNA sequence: TGTGCCAGCAGTGACATAGACAGGGGGGTTGTTGGCTACACCTTC. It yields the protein CASSDIDRGVVGYTF.

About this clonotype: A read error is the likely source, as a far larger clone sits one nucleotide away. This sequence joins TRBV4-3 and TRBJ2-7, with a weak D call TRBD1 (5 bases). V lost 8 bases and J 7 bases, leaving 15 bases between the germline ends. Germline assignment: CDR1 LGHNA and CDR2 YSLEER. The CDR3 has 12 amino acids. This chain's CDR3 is CASGLVTGEQYF. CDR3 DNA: TGCGCCAGCGGGCTAGTCACAGGTGAGCAGTACTTC.

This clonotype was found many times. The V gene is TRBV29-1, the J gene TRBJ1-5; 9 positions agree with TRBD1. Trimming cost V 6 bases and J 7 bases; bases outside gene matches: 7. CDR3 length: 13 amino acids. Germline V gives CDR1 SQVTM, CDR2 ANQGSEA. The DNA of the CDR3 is TGCAGCGTGACCGGGACAGGGAACCAGCCCCAGCATTTT. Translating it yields CSVTGTGNQPQHF.

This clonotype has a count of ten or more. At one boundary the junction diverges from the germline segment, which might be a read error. The CDR3 DNA is TGTGCCAGCAGCTTGGATCAGGGGGAGCGGTTCTTC. It translates to CASSLDQGERFF. V usage is TRBV5-4 and J usage is TRBJ2-1; TRBD1 agrees at 7 bases. The CDR3 has 12 amino acids. CDR1 and CDR2 (germline): SGHNT, YYREEE (reference sequence).

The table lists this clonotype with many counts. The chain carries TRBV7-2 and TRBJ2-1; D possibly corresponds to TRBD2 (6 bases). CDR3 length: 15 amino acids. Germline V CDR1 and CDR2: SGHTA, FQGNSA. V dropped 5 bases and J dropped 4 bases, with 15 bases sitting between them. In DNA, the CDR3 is TGTGCCAGCAGCCGCGGGGCTAGCGTTTACAATGAGCAGTTCTTC. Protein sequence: CASSRGASVYNEQFF.

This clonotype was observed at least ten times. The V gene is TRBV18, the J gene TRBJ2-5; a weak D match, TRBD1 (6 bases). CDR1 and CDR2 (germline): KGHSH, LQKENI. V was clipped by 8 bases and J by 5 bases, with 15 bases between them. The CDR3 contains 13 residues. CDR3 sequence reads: CASSPRQGETQYF. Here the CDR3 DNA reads TGTGCCAGCAGTCCCCGGCAGGGGGAGACCCAGTACTTC. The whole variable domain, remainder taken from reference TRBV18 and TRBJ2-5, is NAGVMQNPRHLVRRRGQEARLRCSPMKGHSHVYWYRQLPEEGLKFMVYLQKENIIDESGMPKERFSAEFPKEGPSILRIQQVVRGDSAAYFCASSPRQGETQYFGPGTRLLVL.

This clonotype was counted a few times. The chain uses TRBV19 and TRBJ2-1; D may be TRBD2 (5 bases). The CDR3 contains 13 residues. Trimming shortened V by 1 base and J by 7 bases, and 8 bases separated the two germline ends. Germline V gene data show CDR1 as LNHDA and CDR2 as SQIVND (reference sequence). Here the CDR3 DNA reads TGTGCCAGTAGTATAGGGTGGAGGAATGAGCAGTTCTTC. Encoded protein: CASSIGWRNEQFF.

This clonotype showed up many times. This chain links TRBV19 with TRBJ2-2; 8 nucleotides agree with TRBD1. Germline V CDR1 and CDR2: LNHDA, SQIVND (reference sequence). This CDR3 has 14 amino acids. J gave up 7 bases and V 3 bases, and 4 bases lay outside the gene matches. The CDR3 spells CASSIQGAGGELFF. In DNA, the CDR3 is TGTGCCAGTAGTATCCAGGGGGCCGGCGGGGAGCTGTTTTTT.

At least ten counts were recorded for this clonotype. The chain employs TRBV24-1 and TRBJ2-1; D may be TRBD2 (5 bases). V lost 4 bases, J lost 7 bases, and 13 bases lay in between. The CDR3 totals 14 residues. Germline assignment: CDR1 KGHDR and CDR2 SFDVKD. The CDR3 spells CATSERLLENEQFF. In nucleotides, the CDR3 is TGTGCCACCAGTGAAAGACTACTAGAGAATGAGCAGTTCTTC.

The CDR3 reads CASSLGLAGGLAEQYF. The CDR3, as DNA: TGTGCCAGCAGCTTAGGACTAGCGGGAGGCCTCGCCGAGCAGTACTTC. This chain links TRBV7-9 with TRBJ2-7; TRBD2 aligns across 13 bases. Germline V gene data show CDR1 as SEHNR and CDR2 as FQNEAQ (reference sequence). The length of the CDR3 is 16 residues. With V trimmed by 1 base and J by 6 bases, 6 bases remained unmatched.

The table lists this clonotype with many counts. The CDR3 loop is CASSLRDSGSLPDTQYF. CDR3 coding DNA: TGTGCCAGCAGTTTACGAGATAGCGGGAGTCTCCCAGATACGCAGTATTTT. The chain recombines TRBV27 with TRBJ2-3; 9 bases fit TRBD2. The V gene's germline CDR1 is MNHEY and CDR2 SMNVEV (reference sequence). The V segment lost 2 bases and the J segment 4 bases; nucleotides outside the gene matches: 10. The CDR3 runs 17 residues.

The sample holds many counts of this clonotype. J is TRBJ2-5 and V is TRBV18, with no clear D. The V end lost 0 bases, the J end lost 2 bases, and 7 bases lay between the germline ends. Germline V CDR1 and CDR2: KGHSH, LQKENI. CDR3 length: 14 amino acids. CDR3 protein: CASSPPDVQETQYF. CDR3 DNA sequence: TGTGCCAGCTCACCACCGGACGTACAAGAGACCCAGTACTTC.

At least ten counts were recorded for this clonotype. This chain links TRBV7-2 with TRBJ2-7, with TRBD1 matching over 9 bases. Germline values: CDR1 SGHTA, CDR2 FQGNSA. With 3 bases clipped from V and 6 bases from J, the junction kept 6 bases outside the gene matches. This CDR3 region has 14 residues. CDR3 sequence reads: CASSFGTGWREQYF. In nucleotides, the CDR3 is TGTGCCAGCAGCTTTGGGACAGGGTGGCGCGAGCAGTACTTC.

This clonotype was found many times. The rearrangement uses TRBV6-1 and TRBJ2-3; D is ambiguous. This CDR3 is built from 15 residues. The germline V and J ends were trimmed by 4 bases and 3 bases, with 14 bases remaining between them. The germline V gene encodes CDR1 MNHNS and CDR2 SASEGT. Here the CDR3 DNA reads TGTGCCAGCAGTGGACCACCTGGGATGACAGATACGCAGTATTTT. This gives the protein CASSGPPGMTDTQYF.

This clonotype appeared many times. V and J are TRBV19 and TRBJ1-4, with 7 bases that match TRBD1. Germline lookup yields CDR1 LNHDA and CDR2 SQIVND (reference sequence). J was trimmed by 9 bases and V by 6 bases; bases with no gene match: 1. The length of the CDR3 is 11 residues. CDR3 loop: CASRDRQKLFF. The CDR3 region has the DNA TGTGCCAGTAGGGACAGGCAAAAACTGTTTTTT.

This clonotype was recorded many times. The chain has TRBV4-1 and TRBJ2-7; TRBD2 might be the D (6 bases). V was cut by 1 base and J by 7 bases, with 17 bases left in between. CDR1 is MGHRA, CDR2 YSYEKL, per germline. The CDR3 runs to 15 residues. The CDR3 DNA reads TGCGCCAGCAGCCAAGCGGGTCTGGGAGGTGGGGAGCAGTACTTC. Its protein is CASSQAGLGGGEQYF.

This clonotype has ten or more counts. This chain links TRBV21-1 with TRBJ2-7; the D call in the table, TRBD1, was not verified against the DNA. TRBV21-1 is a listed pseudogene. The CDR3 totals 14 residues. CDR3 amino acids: CASSPQGRTYEQYF. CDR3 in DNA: TGTGCCAGCAGCCCGCAGGGGCGCACCTACGAGCAGTACTTC.

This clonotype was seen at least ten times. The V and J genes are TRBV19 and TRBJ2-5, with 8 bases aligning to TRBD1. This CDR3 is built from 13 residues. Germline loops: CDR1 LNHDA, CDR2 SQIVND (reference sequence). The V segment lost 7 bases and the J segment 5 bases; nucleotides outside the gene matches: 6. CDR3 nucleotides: TGTGCCAGTACCCGGACAGGGTTGGAGACCCAGTACTTC. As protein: CASTRTGLETQYF.